What follows is one T cell receptor beta chain and its context. This specimen belongs to a study of blood T cell repertoires in COVID-19. Germline assignment: CDR1 SGHRS and CDR2 YFSETQ. The CDR3 has 16 amino acids. V was cut by 0 bases and J by 0 bases, with 12 bases left in between. Assay used: immunoSEQ multiplex PCR; TCRdb lists only in-frame clones, some missing. Of roughly 90,000 clones in the sample, roughly 90% were seen once. The source is a man in his fifties or sixties with acute or convalescent COVID-19. The chain joins TRBV5-1 to TRBJ1-1; a weak D match, TRBD1 (6 bases). The source material was peripheral blood. The CDR3 region is CASSLGRDNLNTEAFF. The CDR3 DNA follows: TGCGCCAGCAGCTTGGGCCGGGACAACTTGAACACTGAAGCTTTCTTT.